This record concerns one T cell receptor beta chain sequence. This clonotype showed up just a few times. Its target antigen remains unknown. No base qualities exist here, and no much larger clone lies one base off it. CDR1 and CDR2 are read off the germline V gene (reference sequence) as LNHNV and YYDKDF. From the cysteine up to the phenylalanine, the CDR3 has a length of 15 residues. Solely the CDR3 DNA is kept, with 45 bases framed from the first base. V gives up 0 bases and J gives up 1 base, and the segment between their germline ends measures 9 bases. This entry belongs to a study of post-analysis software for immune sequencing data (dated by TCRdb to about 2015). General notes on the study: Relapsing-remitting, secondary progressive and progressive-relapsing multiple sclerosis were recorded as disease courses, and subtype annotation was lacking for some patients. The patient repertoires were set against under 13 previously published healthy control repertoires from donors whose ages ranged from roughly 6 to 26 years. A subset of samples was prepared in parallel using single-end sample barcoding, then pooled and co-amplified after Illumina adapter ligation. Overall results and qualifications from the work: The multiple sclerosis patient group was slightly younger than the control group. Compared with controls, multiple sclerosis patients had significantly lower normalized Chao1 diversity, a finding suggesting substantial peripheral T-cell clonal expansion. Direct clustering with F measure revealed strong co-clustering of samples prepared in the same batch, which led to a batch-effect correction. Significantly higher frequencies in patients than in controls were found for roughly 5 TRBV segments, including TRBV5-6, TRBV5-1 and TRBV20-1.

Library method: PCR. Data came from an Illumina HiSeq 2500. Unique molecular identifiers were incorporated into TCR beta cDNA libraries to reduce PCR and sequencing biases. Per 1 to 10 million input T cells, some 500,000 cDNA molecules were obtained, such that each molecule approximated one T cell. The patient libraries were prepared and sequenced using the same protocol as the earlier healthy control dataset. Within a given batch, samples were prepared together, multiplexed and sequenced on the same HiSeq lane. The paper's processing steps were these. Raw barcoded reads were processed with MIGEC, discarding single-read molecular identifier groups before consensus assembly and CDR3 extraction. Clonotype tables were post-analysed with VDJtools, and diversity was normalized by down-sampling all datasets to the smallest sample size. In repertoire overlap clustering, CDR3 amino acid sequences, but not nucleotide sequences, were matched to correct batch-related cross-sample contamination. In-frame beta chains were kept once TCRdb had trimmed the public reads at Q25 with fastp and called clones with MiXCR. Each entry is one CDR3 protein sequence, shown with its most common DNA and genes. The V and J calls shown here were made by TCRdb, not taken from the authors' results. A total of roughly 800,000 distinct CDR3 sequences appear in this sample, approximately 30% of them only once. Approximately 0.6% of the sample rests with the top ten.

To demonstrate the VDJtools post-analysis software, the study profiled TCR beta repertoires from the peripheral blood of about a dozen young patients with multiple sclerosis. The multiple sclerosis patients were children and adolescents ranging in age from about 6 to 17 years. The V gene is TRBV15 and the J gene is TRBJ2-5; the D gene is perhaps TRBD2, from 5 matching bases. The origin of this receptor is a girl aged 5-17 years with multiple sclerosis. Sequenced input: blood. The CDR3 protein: CATSREGLTQETQYF. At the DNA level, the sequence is TGTGCCACCAGCAGAGAAGGACTCACCCAAGAGACCCAGTACTTC.